This TCR beta chain was found in a study of CD8+CD57+ T cells in acquired aplastic anemia. This clonotype has more than one count but fewer than ten. Only patients with CD8+CD57+ cell expansion on flow cytometry were chosen for sequencing. The blood sampling took place in patients who had so far received no therapy. Genomic DNA provided the template from which TCR beta VDJ and CDR3 profiles were obtained. TCRdb processed the reads anew with MiXCR; each CDR3 protein has one entry. The sample lists 260,000 or so distinct CDR3 sequences; 82% were seen once. CDR1 is SGDLS, CDR2 YYNGEE, per germline. With 0 bases removed from V and 16 bases from J, the gap between germline ends came to 20 bases. The CDR3 covers 14 residues.

The V call is TRBV9, the J call TRBJ2-1; D gene uncertain. The source material was sorted CD4+, CD8+, or CD8+CD57+ T cells (not recorded which) from PBMCs. The clonotype comes from a human donor with aplastic anemia. CDR3 sequence: CASSVGADTQYFFF. In DNA, the CDR3 is TGTGCCAGCAGCGTAGGGGCAGATACGCAGTATTTTTTCTTC.